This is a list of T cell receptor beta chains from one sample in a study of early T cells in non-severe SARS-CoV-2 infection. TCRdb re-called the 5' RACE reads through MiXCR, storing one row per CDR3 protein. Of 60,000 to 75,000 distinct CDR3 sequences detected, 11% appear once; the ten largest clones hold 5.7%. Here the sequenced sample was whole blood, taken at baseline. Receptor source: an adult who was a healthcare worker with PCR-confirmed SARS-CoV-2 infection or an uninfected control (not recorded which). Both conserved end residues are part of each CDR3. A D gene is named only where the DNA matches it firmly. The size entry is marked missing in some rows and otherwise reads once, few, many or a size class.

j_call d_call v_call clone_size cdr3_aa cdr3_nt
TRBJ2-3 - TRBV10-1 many CASSLGGYGTDTQYF TGCGCCAGCAGCCTGGGGGGCTATGGCACAGATACGCAGTATTTT
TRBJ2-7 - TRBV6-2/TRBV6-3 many CASRGTDPLEQYF TGTGCCAGCAGAGGGACGGACCCCTTGGAGCAGTACTTC
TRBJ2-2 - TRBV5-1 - CASSLDPTGELFF TGCGCCAGCAGCTTGGACCCTACCGGGGAGCTGTTTTTT
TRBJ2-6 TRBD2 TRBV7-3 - CASSPAPGLAGASGANVLTF TGTGCCAGCAGTCCTGCCCCGGGACTAGCGGGAGCCTCTGGGGCCAACGTCCTGACTTTC
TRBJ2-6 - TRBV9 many CASSGIPSGANVLTF TGTGCCAGCAGCGGCATTCCCTCTGGGGCCAACGTCCTGACTTTC
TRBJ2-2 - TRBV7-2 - CASSLAGGNTGELFF TGTGCCAGCAGCTTAGCGGGGGGAAACACCGGGGAGCTGTTTTTT
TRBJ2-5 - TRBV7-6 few CASRSTREWTQYF TGTGCCAGCAGATCCACACGGGAGTGGACCCAGTACTTC
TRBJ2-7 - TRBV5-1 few CASSLEWSSREQYF TGCGCCAGCAGCTTGGAATGGAGTAGTCGCGAGCAGTACTTC
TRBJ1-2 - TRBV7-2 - CASPQGYGYTF TGTGCCAGTCCCCAGGGATATGGCTACACCTTC
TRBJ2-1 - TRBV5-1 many CASSPHRNEQFF TGCGCCAGCAGCCCCCATCGGAATGAGCAGTTCTTC
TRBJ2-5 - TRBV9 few CASSGTVGGETQYF TGTGCCAGCAGCGGGACAGTAGGAGGGGAGACCCAGTACTTC
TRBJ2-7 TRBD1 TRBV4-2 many CASSQESGTGSYEQYF TGTGCCAGCAGCCAGGAAAGCGGGACAGGGTCTTACGAGCAGTACTTC
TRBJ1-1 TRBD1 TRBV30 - CAWSASLTGVTEAFF TGTGCCTGGAGTGCGTCCCTCACAGGGGTAACTGAAGCTTTCTTT
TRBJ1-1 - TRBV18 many CASSPPGPNTEAFF TGTGCCAGCTCACCCCCGGGCCCGAACACTGAAGCTTTCTTT
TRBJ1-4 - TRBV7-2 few CASRRTNEKLFF TGTGCCAGCAGGAGAACTAATGAAAAACTGTTTTTT
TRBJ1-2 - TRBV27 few CASSFRGPGYGYTF TGTGCCAGCAGTTTCAGGGGACCCGGCTATGGCTACACCTTC
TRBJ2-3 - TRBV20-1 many CSARDRILEVRALPDTQYF TGCAGTGCTAGAGATCGAATTTTAGAGGTCAGGGCCCTACCAGATACGCAGTATTTT
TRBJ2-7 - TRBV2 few CASSPGGAVSEQYF TGTGCCAGCAGCCCTGGGGGGGCAGTAAGCGAGCAGTACTTC
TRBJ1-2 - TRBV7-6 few CASSLGEVYGYTF TGTGCCAGCAGCTTAGGGGAGGTCTATGGCTACACCTTC
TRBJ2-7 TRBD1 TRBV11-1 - CASSLSGQGSAYEQYF TGTGCCAGCAGCTTATCGGGACAGGGTTCAGCCTACGAGCAGTACTTC
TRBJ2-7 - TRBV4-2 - CASSQGGLSSYEQYF TGTGCCAGCAGCCAAGGGGGACTTTCCTCCTACGAGCAGTACTTC
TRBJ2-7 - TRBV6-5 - CASSYSYGETYEQYF TGTGCCAGCAGTTACTCGTACGGGGAAACCTACGAGCAGTACTTC
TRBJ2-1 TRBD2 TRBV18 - CASSPVYSGGADNEQFF TGTGCCAGCTCACCAGTATACAGCGGGGGGGCAGACAATGAGCAGTTCTTC
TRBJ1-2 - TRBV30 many CARGQTNYGYTF TGTGCTCGGGGTCAAACTAACTATGGCTACACCTTC
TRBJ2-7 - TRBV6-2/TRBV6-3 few CASSYGWYEQYF TGTGCCAGCAGTTACGGGTGGTACGAGCAGTACTTC
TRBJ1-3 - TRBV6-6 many CASSPGASGNTIYF TGTGCCAGCAGCCCAGGGGCTTCCGGAAACACCATATATTTT
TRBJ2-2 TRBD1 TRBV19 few CASKPGQGPGELFF TGTGCCAGCAAACCCGGACAGGGGCCCGGGGAGCTGTTTTTT
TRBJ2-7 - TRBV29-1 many CSVARSSYEQYF TGCAGCGTTGCTAGGAGCTCCTACGAGCAGTACTTC
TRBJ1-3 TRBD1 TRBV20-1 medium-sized CSARGLDGNTIYF TGCAGTGCAAGGGGGCTTGACGGAAACACCATATATTTT
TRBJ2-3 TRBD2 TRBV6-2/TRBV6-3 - CASRSIAGDPDTQYF TGTGCCAGCCGGTCCATTGCGGGAGATCCAGATACGCAGTATTTT
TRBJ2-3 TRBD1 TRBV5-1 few CASSLTGSLDTQYF TGCGCCAGCAGCCTGACAGGGTCCCTAGATACGCAGTATTTT
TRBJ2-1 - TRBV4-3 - CASSQVGAVTYNEQFF TGCGCCAGCAGCCAAGTGGGGGCCGTCACCTACAATGAGCAGTTCTTC
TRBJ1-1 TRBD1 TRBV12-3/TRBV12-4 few CASKDRGRGTEAFF TGTGCCAGCAAGGACAGGGGACGGGGGACTGAAGCTTTCTTT
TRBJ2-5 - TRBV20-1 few CSARVFPGETQYF TGCAGTGCTAGAGTTTTTCCGGGAGAGACCCAGTACTTC
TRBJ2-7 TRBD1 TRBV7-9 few CASSFRDRVYEQYF TGTGCCAGCAGCTTCCGGGACAGGGTCTACGAGCAGTACTTC
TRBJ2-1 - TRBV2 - CASIFIQDEQFF TGTGCCAGCATTTTTATCCAGGATGAGCAGTTCTTC
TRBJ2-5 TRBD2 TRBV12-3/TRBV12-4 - CASSLREGKETQYF TGTGCCAGCAGTTTACGGGAGGGAAAAGAGACCCAGTACTTC
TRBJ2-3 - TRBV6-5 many CASSPSTRQRTDTQYF TGTGCCAGCAGCCCCTCTACGCGGCAACGCACAGATACGCAGTATTTT
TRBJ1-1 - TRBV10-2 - CASSQTVNTEAFF TGCGCCAGCAGCCAGACTGTGAACACTGAAGCTTTCTTT
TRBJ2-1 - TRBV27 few CASTDKTVSYNEQFF TGTGCCAGCACCGACAAGACAGTCTCCTACAATGAGCAGTTCTTC
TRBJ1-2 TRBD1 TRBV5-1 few CASSMGQGGNGYTF TGCGCCAGCAGCATGGGACAGGGAGGTAATGGCTACACCTTC
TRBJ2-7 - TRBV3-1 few CASSLANDEQYF TGTGCCAGCAGCCTGGCGAACGACGAGCAGTACTTC
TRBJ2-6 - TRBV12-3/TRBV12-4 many CASRIHRARANVLTF TGTGCCAGCAGGATCCACCGGGCTCGGGCCAACGTCCTGACTTTC
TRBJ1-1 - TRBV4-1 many CASSQGGLQNTEAFF TGCGCCAGCAGCCAAGGGGGACTTCAGAACACTGAAGCTTTCTTT
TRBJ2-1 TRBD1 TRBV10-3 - CAIKEGTGSYNEQFF TGTGCCATCAAAGAAGGGACAGGGAGTTACAATGAGCAGTTCTTC
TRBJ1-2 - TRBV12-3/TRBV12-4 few CASSLKAAPYGYTF TGTGCCAGCAGTTTGAAAGCGGCCCCCTATGGCTACACCTTC
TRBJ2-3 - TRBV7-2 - CASSTRMTSTDTQYF TGTGCCAGCAGCACCCGAATGACTAGCACAGATACGCAGTATTTT
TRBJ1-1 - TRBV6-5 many CASSYDSRVNTEAFF TGTGCCAGCAGTTACGACTCCAGGGTGAACACTGAAGCTTTCTTT
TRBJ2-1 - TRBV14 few CASSQDGASFNEQFF TGTGCCAGCAGCCAAGATGGGGCTAGCTTCAATGAGCAGTTCTTC
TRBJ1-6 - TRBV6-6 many CASSYGGVTSPLHF TGTGCCAGCAGTTACGGTGGGGTTACCTCACCCCTCCACTTT
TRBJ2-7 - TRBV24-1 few CATSDRDPYEQYF TGTGCCACCAGTGATCGCGACCCCTACGAGCAGTACTTC
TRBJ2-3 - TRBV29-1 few CGVDTQYF TGCGGCGTCGATACGCAGTATTTT